This T cell receptor (beta chain) was observed in a study of Graves' ophthalmopathy and Graves' hyperthyroidism. The sample holds many counts of this clonotype. The germline V and J ends were trimmed by 2 bases and 0 bases, with 17 bases remaining between them. Germline-derived CDR1 and CDR2 are SGHVS and FQNEAQ. There are 17 residues in the CDR3. The study amplified TCR beta CDR3 regions using RNA transcripts. Second-round multiplex PCR came after a first-round RT-PCR that employed HTBI primers. One entry per CDR3 protein results from TCRdb running MiXCR on the multiplex PCR reads. The table includes about 410,000 distinct CDR3 sequences, roughly 18% detected once. It was from 8.5 to 10 ml of fresh peripheral blood that the PBMCs came.

Sequencing was done on a sample of peripheral blood. The source of this sequence is a woman aged 18-30 years with Graves' ophthalmopathy. The chain is built from TRBV7-8 and TRBJ2-7, with D perhaps TRBD1 or TRBD2 (5 bases each). The CDR3 nucleotides are TGTGCCAGCAGCTTAAGGGACGGACAATACTCCTCCTACGAGCAGTACTTC. It yields the protein CASSLRDGQYSSYEQYF.